These T cell receptor beta chains were read from a single sample in a study of blood T cell repertoires in COVID-19. Only in-frame clones appear in the TCRdb table, and some are missing; sequencing was by immunoSEQ multiplex PCR. The sample lists 150,000 to 200,000 clones; 80% to 95% were seen once. Sequences were obtained from peripheral blood. These receptors were taken from a woman in her forties or fifties with acute or convalescent COVID-19. Each CDR3 is given with its conserved first and last residue. Size values are once, few and many counts, or a class for expanded clones, and some rows have none.

v_call | clone_size | cdr3_aa
TRBV7-2 | NA | CASSTTTGDEKLFF
TRBV30 | NA | CAWAPGTGNNEQFF
TRBV5-1 | few | CASSRDRGTDEQYF
TRBV5-4 | NA | CASSQTGGVEQFF
TRBV6-5 | NA | CASSPTYYEQYF
TRBV19 | NA | CASSQIQDREDTQYF
TRBV25-1 | NA | CASSGGFGYTF
TRBV7-6 | NA | CASSMGTSGRSYEQYF
TRBV7-9 | NA | CASSTQGWTNEKLFF
TRBV18 | NA | CASSPIGLGQGDEKLFF
TRBV3-1/TRBV3-2 | once | CASSQGVLNTEAFF
TRBV10-3 | NA | CAISETGNYGYTF
TRBV27 | NA | CASSDGTAKTYNSPLHF
TRBV10-3 | NA | CATQQGLGGDQPQHF
TRBV18 | NA | CASSPPGGTDSYF
TRBV28 | NA | CASRSSLAAGWADTQYF
TRBV3-1/TRBV3-2 | NA | CASSSGTGAFYGYTF
TRBV27 | NA | CASSLSLGATEAFF
TRBV11-2 | NA | CASSLPRGRNTEAFF
TRBV27 | once | CASSSLERVYNEQFF
TRBV27 | NA | CASSLTASSYNSPLHF
TRBV4-1 | NA | CASSPGLAGVVNPDTQYF
TRBV4-1 | once | CASSQGGRANTEAFF
TRBV4-3 | few | CASSQEDNGGYTF
TRBV7-8 | few | CASSQGGVSINQPQHF
TRBV19 | NA | CASRSGQGLNQPQHF
TRBV2 | NA | CASSETPATGAAGLAEKLFF
TRBV6-5 | NA | CASSPRTGNYGYTF
TRBV18 | NA | CASSSGTGGSPGGSYEQYF
TRBV11-2 | once | CASSLGVLSGNSPLHF
TRBV30 | NA | CAWRGTGYSYTF
TRBV7-8 | NA | CASSPGEGYGYTF
TRBV7-8 | NA | CASSLTVAGTGELFF
TRBV9 | NA | CASSANNHGGEQFF
TRBV30 | NA | CAWIPMSGGTEAFF
TRBV7-2 | NA | CASSLGVTGDGGEKLFF
TRBV14 | NA | CASSQRGTSGMYNEQFF
TRBV27 | NA | CASATLAGGRVEQFF
TRBV7-9 | NA | CASSLAGGASDTQYF
TRBV20-1 | NA | CSASSRDRGGRMKAFF
TRBV7-8 | NA | CASSLVSQTPNTQYF
TRBV10-3 | NA | CAISENRVLGGYTF
TRBV28 | NA | CASSFRTGTGELFF
TRBV18 | NA | CASSPTGGRETQYF
TRBV5-6 | NA | CASSLWGGPATEQYF
TRBV28 | NA | CASSLPQGWGYTF
TRBV2 | NA | CARADPTGYEQYF
TRBV6-2/TRBV6-3 | NA | CASSYGVNSPLHF
TRBV6-5 | NA | CASSRGGLHTF